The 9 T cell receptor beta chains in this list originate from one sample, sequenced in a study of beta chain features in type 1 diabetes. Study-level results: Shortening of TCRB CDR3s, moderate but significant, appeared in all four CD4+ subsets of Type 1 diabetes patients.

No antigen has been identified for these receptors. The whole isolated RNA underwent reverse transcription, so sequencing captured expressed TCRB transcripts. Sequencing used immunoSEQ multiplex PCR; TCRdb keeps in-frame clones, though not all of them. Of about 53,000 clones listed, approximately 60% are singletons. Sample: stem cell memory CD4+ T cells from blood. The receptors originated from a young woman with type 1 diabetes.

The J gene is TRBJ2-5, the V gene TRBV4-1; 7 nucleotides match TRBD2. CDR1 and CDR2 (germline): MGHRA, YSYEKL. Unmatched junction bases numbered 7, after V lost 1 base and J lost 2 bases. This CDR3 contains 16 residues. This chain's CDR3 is CASSQGAGETQETQYF. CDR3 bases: TGCGCCAGCAGCCAAGGGGCGGGAGAGACTCAAGAGACCCAGTACTTC.

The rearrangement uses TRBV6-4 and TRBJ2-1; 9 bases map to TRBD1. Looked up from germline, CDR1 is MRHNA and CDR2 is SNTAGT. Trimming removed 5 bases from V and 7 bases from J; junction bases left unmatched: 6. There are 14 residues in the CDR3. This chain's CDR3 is CASSTQGAQNEQFF. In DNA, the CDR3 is TGTGCCAGCAGTACACAGGGGGCGCAAAATGAGCAGTTCTTC.

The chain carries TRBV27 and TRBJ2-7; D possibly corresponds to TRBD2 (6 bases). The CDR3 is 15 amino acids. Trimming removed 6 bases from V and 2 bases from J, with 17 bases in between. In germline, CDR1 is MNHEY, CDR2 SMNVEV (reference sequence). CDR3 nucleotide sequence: TGTGCCAGCAGCTTACGCCGACTAGGGACCTACGAGCAGTACTTC. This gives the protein CASSLRRLGTYEQYF.

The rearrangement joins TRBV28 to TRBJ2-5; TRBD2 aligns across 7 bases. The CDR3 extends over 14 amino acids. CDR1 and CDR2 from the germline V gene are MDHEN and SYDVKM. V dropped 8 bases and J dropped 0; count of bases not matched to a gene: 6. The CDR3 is CASQFGGYQETQYF. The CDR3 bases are TGTGCCAGCCAGTTCGGGGGGTACCAAGAGACCCAGTACTTC.

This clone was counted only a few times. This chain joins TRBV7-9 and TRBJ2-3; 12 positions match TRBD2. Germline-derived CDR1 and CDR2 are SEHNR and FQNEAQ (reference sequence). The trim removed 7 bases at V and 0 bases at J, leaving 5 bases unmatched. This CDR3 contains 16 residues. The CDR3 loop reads CASTLGTSGSTDTQYF. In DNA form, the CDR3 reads TGTGCCAGCACCCTAGGGACTAGCGGGAGCACAGATACGCAGTATTTT.

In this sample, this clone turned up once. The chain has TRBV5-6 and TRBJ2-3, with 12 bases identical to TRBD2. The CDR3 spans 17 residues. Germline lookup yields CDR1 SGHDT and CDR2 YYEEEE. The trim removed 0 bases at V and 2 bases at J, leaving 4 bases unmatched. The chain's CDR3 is CASSLVLAGGPTDTQYF. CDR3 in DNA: TGTGCCAGCAGCTTGGTTCTAGCGGGAGGGCCCACAGATACGCAGTATTTT.

The chain's CDR3 is CAISAPSGEQFF. The CDR3 DNA reads as TGTGCCATCAGTGCCCCTAGCGGGGAGCAGTTCTTC. The V and J genes are TRBV10-3 and TRBJ2-1; TRBD2 agrees at 8 bases. V shed 4 bases, J shed 10 bases, and the junction held 3 bases outside the gene matches. The CDR3 totals 12 residues. Per germline, CDR1 ENHRY and CDR2 SYGVKD.

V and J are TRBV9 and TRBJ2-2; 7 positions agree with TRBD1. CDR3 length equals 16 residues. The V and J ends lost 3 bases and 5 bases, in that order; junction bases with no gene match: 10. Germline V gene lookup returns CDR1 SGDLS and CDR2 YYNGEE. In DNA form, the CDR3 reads TGTGCCAGCAGCGGGCAGAACAGGGGTAGGACCGGGGAGCTGTTTTTT. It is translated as CASSGQNRGRTGELFF.

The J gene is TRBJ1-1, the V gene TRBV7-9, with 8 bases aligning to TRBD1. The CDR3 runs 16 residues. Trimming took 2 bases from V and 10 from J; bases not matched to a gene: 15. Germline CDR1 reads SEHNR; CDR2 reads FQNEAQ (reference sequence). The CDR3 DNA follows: TGTGCCAGCAGCTTAATAGCACGGACAGGGACGAATGTAGCTTTCTTT. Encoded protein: CASSLIARTGTNVAFF.